Below, 18 T cell receptor beta chains from the same sample are listed, as sequenced in a study of shared T cell receptors in the human thymus. Here immunoSEQ multiplex PCR was the method, and the copy in TCRdb shows in-frame clones only, minus some. This table holds 700,000 or so clones, approximately 85% found once. These same records also appear under a second study, on human thymus T cells.

The sequencing sample was made of thymocytes. These receptors originate from a girl less than two years old with a congenital heart defect.

The chain combines TRBV27 with TRBJ2-5; 8 bases are shared with TRBD2. With 2 bases clipped from V and 5 bases from J, the junction kept 4 bases outside the gene matches. The CDR3 consists of 14 residues. Germline V gene lookup returns CDR1 MNHEY and CDR2 SMNVEV (reference sequence). For the CDR3, the DNA is TGTGCCAGCAGTTTAGGGTTAGCGGGGGAGACCCAGTACTTC. Translation gives CASSLGLAGETQYF.

A single count supports this clone. The CDR3, as DNA: TGTGCCAGCAGTTTCGGGACTACTTGCGAGCAGTACTTC. Its protein product is CASSFGTTCEQYF. The rearrangement uses TRBV6-5 and TRBJ2-7; 7 bases line up with TRBD2. V gave up 4 bases and J gave up 6 bases; unmatched junction bases: 6. The CDR3 is 13 residues long. Germline CDR1 reads MNHEY; CDR2 reads SVGAGI.

The V call is TRBV30, the J call TRBJ1-2; TRBD1 matches at 9 bases. The J segment lost 4 bases and the V segment lost 8 bases, leaving 14 bases of the junction unmatched. CDR1 and CDR2 (germline): GTSNPN, SVGIG (reference sequence). The CDR3 runs 15 residues. CDR3 in amino acids: CAPERDRAFLYGYTF. The CDR3 DNA reads as TGTGCCCCCGAGCGGGACAGGGCCTTTCTCTATGGCTACACCTTC.

This clone was recorded once. This rearrangement joins TRBV7-2 to TRBJ1-1; D perhaps matches TRBD1 (5 bases). Germline-derived CDR1 and CDR2 are SGHTA and FQGNSA. Trimming took 3 bases from V and 4 from J, leaving 15 bases between them. This CDR3 has 15 residues. CDR3 residues: CASSFFKGLGTEAFF. The CDR3, as DNA: TGTGCCAGCAGCTTCTTCAAGGGGTTGGGCACTGAAGCTTTCTTT.

This clone was counted a few times. The J gene is TRBJ2-1, the V gene TRBV6-5, with 9 bases that match TRBD1. The V gene's germline CDR1 is MNHEY and CDR2 SVGAGI. V shed 0 bases, J shed 1 base, and the junction held 1 base outside the gene matches. The CDR3 spans 16 residues. Written as DNA, the CDR3 is TGTGCCAGCAGTTACTCGGGACAGGGATCCTACAATGAGCAGTTCTTC. The encoded protein is CASSYSGQGSYNEQFF.

The chain uses TRBV9 and TRBJ1-1; weak D call: TRBD1 (5 bases). This CDR3 is built from 13 residues. V lost 2 bases, J lost 7 bases, and 12 bases lay in between. Per the germline V gene, CDR1 is SGDLS and CDR2 is YYNGEE. In nucleotides, the CDR3 is TGTGCCAGCAGCGTGGGGGGAAGCAGTGAAGCTTTCTTT. This codes for CASSVGGSSEAFF. The variable domain in full, with the rest retrieved from reference TRBV9 and TRBJ1-1, is DSGVTQTPKHLITATGQRVTLRCSPRSGDLSVYWYQQSLDQGLQFLIQYYNGEERAKGNILERFSAQQFPDLHSELNLSSLELGDSALYFCASSVGGSSEAFFGQGTRLTVV.

The rearrangement uses TRBV27 and TRBJ2-2, with a tentative D call TRBD2 (7 bases). The germline CDR1 and CDR2 sequences are MNHEY and SMNVEV (reference sequence). The CDR3 extends over 16 amino acids. V lost 5 bases and J lost 5, with 18 bases in between. CDR3 sequence reads: CASSQRDTGRTGELFF. The CDR3 coding sequence is TGTGCCAGCAGTCAACGGGACACCGGGAGGACCGGGGAGCTGTTTTTT.

V is TRBV27 and J is TRBJ2-1, with D unclear. The germline V gene encodes CDR1 MNHEY and CDR2 SMNVEV (reference sequence). V was pared by 3 bases and J by 0 bases, with 9 bases between. This CDR3 comprises 15 residues. The CDR3 is CASSLVAHSYNEQFF. Written as DNA, the CDR3 is TGTGCCAGCAGTTTGGTGGCCCACTCCTACAATGAGCAGTTCTTC.

This clone was counted a single time. The chain is built from TRBV19 and TRBJ1-1; 8 bases align to TRBD1. Germline CDR1 is LNHDA and CDR2 is SQIVND (reference sequence). V trimming: 9 bases; J trimming: 3 bases; junction bases outside the gene matches: 12. The CDR3 totals 15 residues. The CDR3 nucleotides read TGTGCCAGCCGGGACAGGAACATCAGTGACACTGAAGCTTTCTTT. The encoded protein is CASRDRNISDTEAFF.

The chain recombines TRBV15 with TRBJ1-2; possibly TRBD1 for D (6 bases). Germline V gene data show CDR1 as LNHNV and CDR2 as YYDKDF (reference sequence). The germline V and J ends were trimmed by 0 bases and 5 bases, with 22 bases remaining between them. The CDR3 runs to 18 residues. The CDR3 bases are TGTGCCACCAGCAGAGAACGATCGGGACACCCCAACGAATATGGCTACACCTTC. It codes for CATSRERSGHPNEYGYTF.

The chain joins TRBV4-1 to TRBJ1-1; D is ambiguous. CDR1 is MGHRA, CDR2 YSYEKL, per germline. The ends were cut back, 4 bases at V and 5 bases at J, with 17 bases in the middle. This CDR3 spans 15 amino acids. CDR3 DNA sequence: TGCGCCAGCAGCCTCTCCCCCGGGAGCTGGACTGAAGCTTTCTTT. Translating gives CASSLSPGSWTEAFF.

The V gene is TRBV7-9, the J gene TRBJ2-3; 10 bases map to TRBD2. This CDR3 is built from 17 residues. Germline assignment: CDR1 SEHNR and CDR2 FQNEAQ (reference sequence). With 3 bases clipped from V and 2 bases from J, the junction kept 8 bases outside the gene matches. CDR3 sequence (DNA): TGTGCCAGCAGCTTCCCCCCCCTAGCGGGGGCCACAGATACGCAGTATTTT. Translating gives CASSFPPLAGATDTQYF. The entire variable domain, with the rest obtained from reference TRBV7-9 and TRBJ2-3, is as follows: DTGVSQNPRHKITKRGQNVTFRCDPISEHNRLYWYRQTLGQGPEFLTYFQNEAQLEKSRLLSDRFSAERPKGSFSTLEIQRTEQGDSAMYLCASSFPPLAGATDTQYFGPGTRLTVL.

The rearrangement links TRBV19 to TRBJ1-4; D perhaps matches TRBD1 (5 bases). V was cut by 3 bases and J by 0 bases, with 26 bases left in between. Germline V gene sequence: CDR1 LNHDA, CDR2 SQIVND (reference sequence). This CDR3 has 21 residues. The CDR3 DNA sequence: TGTGCCAGTAGTATCCGGTGGGGGGAAGAAGCCGGAATGGCAACTAATGAAAAACTGTTTTTT. Its protein product is CASSIRWGEEAGMATNEKLFF.

The rearrangement joins TRBV12-5 to TRBJ2-3; TRBD2 might be the D (5 bases). CDR1 is LGHNT, CDR2 FRNRAP, per germline. There are 20 residues in the CDR3. The ends were cut back, 2 bases at V and 0 bases at J, with 24 bases in the middle. CDR3 region: CASGLSTERHISTSTDTQYF. CDR3 DNA: TGTGCTAGTGGTTTGTCAACGGAGCGGCATATTTCGACTAGCACAGATACGCAGTATTTT.

V and J are TRBV12-5 and TRBJ1-1; the D is unclear. CDR1 is LGHNT, CDR2 FRNRAP, per germline. Between the trimmed V and J ends, which lost 8 bases and 1 base, there was a span of 8 bases. The CDR3 contains 12 residues. CDR3: CASWHQNTEAFF. CDR3 DNA: TGTGCTAGTTGGCATCAGAACACTGAAGCTTTCTTT.

The V call is TRBV14, the J call TRBJ1-1; D perhaps matches TRBD1 (5 bases). Trimming cost V 0 bases and J 0 bases, with 8 bases left between them. Germline V gives CDR1 SGHDN, CDR2 FVKESK. This CDR3 is built from 15 residues. CDR3 bases: TGTGCCAGCAGCCAAGATGGGGGGGTGAACACTGAAGCTTTCTTT. It specifies CASSQDGGVNTEAFF.

The chain joins TRBV18 to TRBJ1-3, with D hard to call. The CDR3 is made up of 15 amino acids. Per germline, CDR1 KGHSH and CDR2 LQKENI. V was clipped by 2 bases and J by 0 bases, with 8 bases between them. The CDR3 sequence is CASSPDISSGNTIYF. The CDR3 coding sequence is TGTGCCAGCTCACCAGACATTAGCTCTGGAAACACCATATATTTT.

This chain connects TRBV15 to TRBJ2-7; TRBD2 aligns across 8 bases. There are 12 residues in the CDR3. The germline CDR1 and CDR2 sequences are LNHNV and YYDKDF (reference sequence). J lost 10 bases, V lost 2 bases, and 4 bases had no gene match. CDR3 protein: CATSRSGGVQYF. The CDR3 region has the DNA TGTGCCACCAGCAGATCGGGAGGGGTCCAGTACTTC. Combining the CDR3 with reference TRBV15 and TRBJ2-7 gives the whole variable domain DAMVIQNPRYQVTQFGKPVTLSCSQTLNHNVMYWYQQKSSQAPKLLFHYYDKDFNNEADTPDNFQSRRPNTSFCFLDIRSPGLGDTAMYLCATSRSGGVQYFGPGTRLTVT.